This TCR beta chain appears in the sequencing data of a study of blood T cell repertoires in COVID-19. Germline V gives CDR1 SNHLY, CDR2 FYNNEI. This CDR3 contains 12 residues. The V and J ends lost 6 bases and 3 bases, in that order; junction bases with no gene match: 2. Authors' processing steps: Amplifying reference gene primers gave estimates of nucleated cell counts. Assay used: immunoSEQ multiplex PCR; TCRdb lists only in-frame clones, some missing. That table is the source of V, J and clone size, and D and trimming were worked out from the DNA. The table lists 250,000 to 350,000 clones, about nine tenths of them singletons.

Input material: peripheral blood. This chain links TRBV2 with TRBJ2-7, with 7 bases lining up with TRBD1. This sequence originates from a woman between 25 and 40 years old with COVID-19, enrolled during active disease. CDR3 residues: CASRGQIYEQYF. CDR3 coding DNA: TGTGCCAGCAGGGGACAGATCTACGAGCAGTACTTC.